This T cell receptor (beta chain) stems from a study of beta chain features in type 1 diabetes. The CDR3 contains 13 residues. Germline V gene sequence: CDR1 SQVTM, CDR2 ANQGSEA. V lost 6 bases, J lost 7 bases, and 6 bases stayed unmatched. Expressed TCRB transcripts were sequenced because the isolated RNA had all been reverse transcribed beforehand. Sequencing used immunoSEQ multiplex PCR; TCRdb keeps in-frame clones, though not all of them. The table shows around 140,000 clones, with about 12% occurring only once. Study findings and constraints: TCRB CDR3s were moderately but significantly shorter in Type 1 diabetes patients in all four CD4+ subsets.

This clone was counted at least ten times. The antigen is unknown. The chain links TRBV29-1 to TRBJ2-3; 11 nucleotides align to TRBD2. The TCR sequence derives from a man aged 18 to 29 with type 1 diabetes. The sample was central memory CD4+ T cells from blood. CDR3 sequence (DNA): TGCAGCGTCCCCGGGACTAGCGGAAATACGCAGTATTTT. Protein sequence: CSVPGTSGNTQYF.